Listed below are T cell receptor beta chains from one sample, sequenced in a study of control samples from healthy donors and cancer patients. Assay used: immunoSEQ multiplex PCR; TCRdb lists only in-frame clones, some missing. Among 250,000 to 300,000 clones, around 80% were seen once, and the ten largest hold less than 15%. Sequenced material: PBMCs. These receptor sequences come from a woman aged 55 to 70 with lung cancer. The CDR3 runs from the conserved cysteine through the conserved F or W. A D gene is named only where the DNA matches it firmly. A row's size may be missing; if present it is once, few, many or a size class.

NA	NA	TRBJ2-7	TRBV2	TGTGCCAGCAGTGAAGGAGGGATCTCCTACGAGCAGTACTTC	CASSEGGISYEQYF
NA	NA	TRBJ2-7	TRBV25-1	TGTGCCAGCAGTAACCCCCCTGGAGGGGTAAGCGACGAGCAGTACTTC	CASSNPPGGVSDEQYF
NA	NA	TRBJ1-2	TRBV6-5	TGTGCCAGCGACTTTCATTCCGGGACCGGCGGCTACACCTTC	CASDFHSGTGGYTF
NA	NA	TRBJ2-5	TRBV5-1	TGCGCCAGCAGCTTGACAGCCCAAGAGACCCAGTACTTC	CASSLTAQETQYF
NA	NA	TRBJ2-7	TRBV20-1	TGCAGTGCGAGCGAAGGTTACGAGCAGTACTTC	CSASEGYEQYF
NA	NA	TRBJ1-6	TRBV19	TGTGCCAGTAGTATCATCGCCGACGCAAATTCACCCCTCCACTTT	CASSIIADANSPLHF
few	NA	TRBJ2-7	TRBV7-2	TGTGCCAGCAGCCGCCAGCGCGACTACGAGCAGTACTTC	CASSRQRDYEQYF
NA	TRBD1	TRBJ1-2	TRBV9	TGTGCCAGCAGCGCCCCCGGGACAGGCTATGGCTACACCTTC	CASSAPGTGYGYTF
few	NA	TRBJ1-1	TRBV3-1/TRBV3-2	TGTGCCAGCAGCCAGGGAGGCGGGTCTGAAGCTTTCTTT	CASSQGGGSEAFF
NA	NA	TRBJ1-4	TRBV5-1	TGCGCCAGCAGCTTGAGGATATACCATGAAAAACTGTTTTTT	CASSLRIYHEKLFF
NA	NA	TRBJ2-7	TRBV7-9	TGTGCCAGCAGCTTAACCGGCCATCGGGCCTACGAGCAGTACTTC	CASSLTGHRAYEQYF
NA	NA	TRBJ2-1	TRBV24-1	TGTGCCACCAGTGATTTGAATGTGCTGGGGAACTCCTACAATGAGCAGTTCTTC	CATSDLNVLGNSYNEQFF
NA	NA	TRBJ1-1	TRBV18	TGTGCCAGCTCACTCGGGTCGGGTAATACTGAAGCTTTCTTT	CASSLGSGNTEAFF
NA	TRBD1	TRBJ2-1	TRBV3-1/TRBV3-2	TGTGCCAGCAGCCAACAATCCGGGACAGGGACCGGCAATGAGCAGTTCTTC	CASSQQSGTGTGNEQFF
NA	NA	TRBJ2-2	TRBV6-5	TGTGCCAGCAGATGGACAACGAACACCGGGGAGCTGTTTTTT	CASRWTTNTGELFF
few	NA	TRBJ2-7	TRBV15	TGTGCCACCTCCCCCGTCCGGTCCACCTTCACGCCCTACGAGCAGTACTTC	CATSPVRSTFTPYEQYF
NA	TRBD2	TRBJ2-6	TRBV7-3	TGTGCCAGCAGCCCAAGGGTGCCGGGGGGAAGCGTCCTGACTTTC	CASSPRVPGGSVLTF
NA	TRBD1	TRBJ2-6	TRBV4-1	TGCGCCAGCAGCCCAGGACAGGGCCTTGAGGGGGCCAACGTCCTGACTTTC	CASSPGQGLEGANVLTF
NA	NA	TRBJ1-1	TRBV30	TGTGCCTGGGGATCCTGGGCTGAAGCTTTCTTT	CAWGSWAEAFF
NA	TRBD1	TRBJ1-1	TRBV18	TGTGCCAGCTCACCAGGGGACAGGGCGGTGAACACTGAAGCTTTCTTT	CASSPGDRAVNTEAFF
NA	NA	TRBJ1-2	TRBV7-2	TGTGCCAGCAGCCCCTCGGGGGTATTAAACTATGGCTACACCTTC	CASSPSGVLNYGYTF